These 20 T cell receptor beta chains share one sample of origin, sequenced in a study of response to subunit inactivated influenza vaccine. TCRdb re-called the RT-PCR reads through MiXCR, storing one row per CDR3 protein. The sample lists approximately 480,000 distinct CDR3 sequences, about a tenth seen once, with roughly 12% in the top ten. This material consisted of PBMCs from blood, taken more than 35 days after vaccination. The receptor source for this set is a man aged 50-60 years who received an inactivated influenza vaccine.

The CDR3 nucleotides are TGTGCCAGCAGCCGCACCGGACATTCGTTCTATGGCTACACCTTC. As protein: CASSRTGHSFYGYTF. This chain links TRBV7-2 with TRBJ1-2; weak D call: TRBD1 (5 bases). The CDR3 totals 15 residues. V shed 5 bases and J shed 4 bases, with 17 bases lying between them. The germline V gene has CDR1 SGHTA and CDR2 FQGNSA.

There are many counts of this clonotype. The chain combines TRBV9 with TRBJ2-7; D assignment may be TRBD1 or TRBD2 (5 bases each). The V end lost 5 bases, the J end lost 2 bases, and 14 bases lay between the germline ends. The CDR3 loop spans 14 amino acids. Germline CDR1 reads SGDLS; CDR2 reads YYNGEE. CDR3: CASSLGTETYEQYF. CDR3 bases: TGTGCCAGCAGTTTAGGGACGGAGACCTACGAGCAGTACTTC.

This clonotype was observed at least ten times. V and J are TRBV6-2 or TRBV6-3 and TRBJ2-7, with a possible D match to TRBD1 (6 bases). V lost 6 bases and J 3 bases, leaving 21 bases between the germline ends. CDR1 MNHEY and CDR2 SVGEGT come from the germline V gene. This CDR3 is 16 amino acids long. This chain's CDR3 is CASRTSRQGFFYEQYF. CDR3 DNA sequence: TGTGCCAGCAGGACCTCGCGCCAGGGGTTCTTCTACGAGCAGTACTTC.

In this sample, this clonotype turned up a few times. This chain joins TRBV5-1 and TRBJ1-6; D is unresolved. The V and J ends lost 1 base and 4 bases respectively, with 9 bases between them. Germline CDR1 reads SGHRS; CDR2 reads YFSETQ. This CDR3 is built from 15 residues. This CDR3 is CASSLISQYNSPLHF. The CDR3 nucleotides read TGCGCCAGCAGCTTGATCAGCCAGTATAATTCACCCCTCCACTTT.

The J gene is TRBJ2-7, the V gene TRBV27, with unresolved D. The CDR3 consists of 13 residues. Trimming pared 3 bases from V and 2 bases from J, leaving 8 bases between. Per germline, CDR1 MNHEY and CDR2 SMNVEV (reference sequence). CDR3 nucleotides: TGTGCCAGCAGTTTCACGGAAGCCTACGAGCAGTACTTC. This translates into CASSFTEAYEQYF.

This clonotype has at least ten counts. The V gene is TRBV5-1, the J gene TRBJ2-3; D may be TRBD2 (5 bases). This CDR3 comprises 14 residues. Germline CDR1 and CDR2: SGHRS and YFSETQ. V was trimmed by 3 bases and J by 0 bases, leaving 8 bases between them. The CDR3: CASSSRTSTDTQYF. The CDR3 DNA follows: TGCGCCAGCAGCTCGCGGACTAGCACAGATACGCAGTATTTT.

This clonotype was counted at least ten times. CDR3 in amino acids: CASSLGRRVNNEQFF. CDR3 DNA: TGCGCCAGCAGCTTGGGACGGAGAGTTAACAATGAGCAGTTCTTC. The V call is TRBV5-1, the J call TRBJ2-1; D unclear. Germline V CDR1 and CDR2: SGHRS, YFSETQ. With 0 bases removed from V and 5 bases from J, the gap between germline ends came to 12 bases. CDR3 length: 15 amino acids.

CDR3: CASSPPSDEQFF. CDR3 in DNA: TGTGCCAGCAGCCCTCCGTCTGATGAGCAGTTCTTC. The genes are TRBV7-9 and TRBJ2-1; D is ambiguous. The V and J ends lost 5 bases and 8 bases respectively, with 10 bases between them. In germline, CDR1 is SEHNR, CDR2 FQNEAQ (reference sequence). This CDR3 spans 12 amino acids.

The table lists this clonotype with a few counts. The chain employs TRBV18 and TRBJ2-5; D uncertain. V shed 3 bases and J shed 1 base, with 6 bases lying between them. The CDR3 contains 13 residues. Germline V lookup: CDR1 KGHSH, CDR2 LQKENI. This CDR3 reads CASSPPVQETQYF. DNA of the CDR3: TGTGCCAGCTCACCGCCGGTCCAAGAGACCCAGTACTTC.

The V and J genes are TRBV6-1 and TRBJ2-5; 8 nucleotides align to TRBD2. Germline CDR1 MNHNS, CDR2 SASEGT. The J segment lost 4 bases and the V segment lost 8 bases, leaving 9 bases of the junction unmatched. The CDR3 is 14 residues long. The CDR3 protein is CASGTGTSAETQYF. CDR3 nucleotides: TGTGCCAGCGGAACCGGGACTAGTGCAGAGACCCAGTACTTC.

This clonotype was observed a handful of times. V usage is TRBV7-3 and J usage is TRBJ2-1; 10 bases map to TRBD2. The CDR3 length is 13 residues. The germline CDR1 and CDR2 sequences are SGHTA and FQGTGA. The ends lost 5 bases at V and 15 bases at J; junction bases unmatched: 10. The DNA for the CDR3 is TGTGCCAGCAGCCCTGGGACTAGCGACGGCCTGTTCTTC. Protein product: CASSPGTSDGLFF.

This clonotype was detected ten times or more. This chain joins TRBV4-2 and TRBJ2-1; TRBD2 matches at 13 bases. V lost 5 bases and J lost 5; bases outside the gene matches: 12. Per germline, CDR1 LGHNA and CDR2 YNFKEQ. This CDR3 is 18 amino acids long. This CDR3 is CASSSRTSGGSLDNEQFF. The CDR3 nucleotides read TGTGCCAGCAGCTCAAGGACTAGCGGGGGATCCTTGGACAATGAGCAGTTCTTC.

This clonotype occurred a few times. The chain is built from TRBV20-1 and TRBJ1-4; perhaps TRBD1 as D (6 bases). Germline loops: CDR1 DFQATT, CDR2 SNEGSKA (reference sequence). The CDR3 is 15 amino acids. Trimming shortened V by 1 base and J by 8 bases, and 17 bases separated the two germline ends. Here the CDR3 reads CSARAFTDRREKLFF. The CDR3 DNA reads TGCAGTGCTAGAGCCTTTACAGACAGGCGAGAAAAACTGTTTTTT.

This clonotype showed up many times. The chain combines TRBV5-1 with TRBJ2-2; the D is unclear. CDR3 length: 15 residues. CDR1 and CDR2 (germline): SGHRS, YFSETQ. With 5 bases removed from V and 7 bases from J, the gap between germline ends came to 18 bases. CDR3: CASSGSGWDGGELFF. As DNA, the CDR3 is TGCGCCAGCAGTGGCTCCGGTTGGGATGGCGGGGAGCTGTTTTTT.

This clonotype was found many times. The CDR3 here is CASSFLGTEYNEQFF. CDR3 in DNA: TGTGCCAGCAGCTTCCTGGGGACAGAGTACAATGAGCAGTTCTTC. V is TRBV7-9 and J is TRBJ2-1, with 7 bases identical to TRBD1. J was trimmed by 4 bases and V by 3 bases; bases with no gene match: 6. Germline V CDR1 and CDR2: SEHNR, FQNEAQ (reference sequence). CDR3 size: 15 residues.

The sample holds many counts of this clonotype. The J gene is TRBJ1-1, the V gene TRBV7-9; D gene ambiguous. The CDR3 loop spans 14 amino acids. The V and J ends lost 3 bases and 3 bases respectively, with 11 bases between them. In germline, CDR1 is SEHNR, CDR2 FQNEAQ (reference sequence). As DNA, the CDR3 is TGTGCCAGCAGCTTTAGGAGGGCGGACACTGAAGCTTTCTTT. Its translation is CASSFRRADTEAFF.

This clonotype was seen many times. The rearrangement links TRBV7-2 to TRBJ2-3; D ambiguous. This CDR3 is built from 15 residues. CDR1 is SGHTA and CDR2 is FQGNSA in the germline V gene. Trimming shortened V by 1 base and J by 4 bases, and 12 bases separated the two germline ends. CDR3 DNA sequence: TGTGCCAGCAGCTTAGGGAACAAACACTCAGATACGCAGTATTTT. Encoded protein: CASSLGNKHSDTQYF.

A few counts support this clonotype. The V and J genes are TRBV2 and TRBJ2-2; TRBD2 agrees at 8 bases. J gave up 6 bases and V 4 bases, and 10 bases lay outside the gene matches. This CDR3 has 16 amino acids. Germline lookup yields CDR1 SNHLY and CDR2 FYNNEI. The CDR3 DNA is TGTGCCAGCAGTGTCCGAGGCGGGAGGCGCCCCGGGGAGCTGTTTTTT. Protein: CASSVRGGRRPGELFF.

This clonotype was observed a handful of times. The chain carries TRBV12-3 or TRBV12-4 and TRBJ2-2; D perhaps matches TRBD2 (5 bases). The CDR3 runs 15 residues. Trimming took off 2 bases at V and 4 bases at J, with 11 bases between the two ends. CDR3 sequence: CASSLFFAGTGELFF. The CDR3, as DNA: TGTGCCAGCAGTTTATTCTTCGCGGGCACCGGGGAGCTGTTTTTT.

The chain has TRBV7-9 and TRBJ2-3, with D possibly TRBD2 on 5 matching bases. The CDR3 has 15 residues. The V end was cut by 2 bases, the J end by 2 bases, with 11 bases between. Looked up from germline, CDR1 is SEHNR and CDR2 is FQNEAQ (reference sequence). The CDR3 DNA follows: TGTGCCAGCAGCTTAAGTGACTACAACACAGATACGCAGTATTTT. Protein sequence: CASSLSDYNTDTQYF.